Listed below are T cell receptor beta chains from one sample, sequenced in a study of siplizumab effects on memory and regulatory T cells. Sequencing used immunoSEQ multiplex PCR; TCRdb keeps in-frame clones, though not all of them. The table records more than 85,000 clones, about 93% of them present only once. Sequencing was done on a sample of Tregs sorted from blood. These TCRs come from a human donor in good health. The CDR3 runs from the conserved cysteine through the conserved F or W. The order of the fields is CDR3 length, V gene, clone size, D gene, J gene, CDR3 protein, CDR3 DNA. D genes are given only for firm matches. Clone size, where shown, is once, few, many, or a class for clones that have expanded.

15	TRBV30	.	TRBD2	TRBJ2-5	CAWSLGLAGVVTQYF	TGTGCCTGGAGTTTGGGACTAGCGGGAGTAGTGACCCAGTACTTC
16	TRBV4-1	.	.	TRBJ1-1	CASSQGFTGRNTEAFF	TGCGCCAGCAGCCAGGGATTTACAGGGAGGAACACTGAAGCTTTCTTT
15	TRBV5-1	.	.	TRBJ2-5	CASSVRWNIGETQYF	TGCGCCAGCAGTGTCAGGTGGAACATCGGAGAGACCCAGTACTTC
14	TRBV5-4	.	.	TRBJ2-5	CASSYMEYQETQYF	TGTGCCAGCAGCTATATGGAGTACCAAGAGACCCAGTACTTC
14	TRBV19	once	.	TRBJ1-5	CASSIGLGGQPQHF	TGTGCCAGTAGTATAGGCCTGGGTGGGCAGCCCCAGCATTTT
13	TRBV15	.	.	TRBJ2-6	CATAGLEANVLTF	TGTGCCACCGCGGGGTTGGAGGCCAACGTCCTGACTTTC
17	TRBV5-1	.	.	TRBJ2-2	CASSLRSRTANTGELFF	TGCGCCAGCAGCTTGCGTTCTCGAACCGCGAACACCGGGGAGCTGTTTTTT
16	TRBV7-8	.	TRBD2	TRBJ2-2	CASSHSTLAGTGELFF	TGTGCCAGCAGCCATTCTACACTAGCGGGAACCGGGGAGCTGTTTTTT
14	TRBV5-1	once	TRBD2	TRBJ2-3	CASSLGLAADTQYF	TGCGCCAGCAGCCTCGGACTAGCGGCAGATACGCAGTATTTT
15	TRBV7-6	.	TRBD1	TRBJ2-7	CASSLAGGRTYEQYF	TGTGCCAGCAGCTTAGCAGGGGGCCGAACATACGAGCAGTACTTC
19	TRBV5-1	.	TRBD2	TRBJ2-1	CASSLALEDSGRIYNEQFF	TGCGCCAGCAGCTTGGCTCTTGAGGATAGCGGGAGAATATACAATGAGCAGTTCTTC
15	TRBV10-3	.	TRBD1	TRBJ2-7	CAISVGQGIPYEQYF	TGTGCCATCAGTGTGGGACAGGGAATTCCCTACGAGCAGTACTTC
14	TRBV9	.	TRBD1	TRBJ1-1	CASSVWTGDTEAFF	TGTGCCAGCAGCGTTTGGACAGGGGACACTGAAGCTTTCTTT
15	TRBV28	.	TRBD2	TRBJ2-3	CASRPSGGSTDTQYF	TGTGCCAGCAGACCTAGCGGGGGGAGCACAGATACGCAGTATTTT
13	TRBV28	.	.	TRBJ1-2	CASSLTGGAGYTF	TGTGCCAGCAGTTTAACTGGAGGGGCTGGCTACACCTTC
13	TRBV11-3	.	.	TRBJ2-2	CASSSTVGGELFF	TGTGCCAGCAGCTCGACTGTGGGCGGGGAGCTGTTTTTT
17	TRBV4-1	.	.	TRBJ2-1	CASSQVTVTSFNNEQFF	TGCGCCAGCAGCCAAGTTACGGTAACTAGCTTTAACAATGAGCAGTTCTTC
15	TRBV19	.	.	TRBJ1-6	CASTLLAAGNSPLHF	TGTGCCAGTACCTTATTGGCCGCGGGAAATTCACCCCTCCACTTT
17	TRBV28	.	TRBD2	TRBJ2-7	CASSPPWIGLAAYEQYF	TGTGCCAGCAGTCCCCCTTGGATAGGACTAGCGGCTTACGAGCAGTACTTC
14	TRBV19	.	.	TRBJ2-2	CASSRTRGTGELFF	TGTGCCAGTAGCCGGACTCGGGGCACCGGGGAGCTGTTTTTT
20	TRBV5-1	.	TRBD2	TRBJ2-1	CASSWDIAGKGALTRNEQFF	TGCGCCAGCAGCTGGGATATAGCGGGCAAAGGGGCCCTTACTAGGAATGAGCAGTTCTTC
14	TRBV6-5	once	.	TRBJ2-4	CASSPIVRDGIQYF	TGTGCCAGCAGTCCCATAGTAAGGGATGGGATTCAGTACTTC
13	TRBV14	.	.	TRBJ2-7	CASSWWTGYEQYF	TGTGCCAGCAGCTGGTGGACGGGCTACGAGCAGTACTTC
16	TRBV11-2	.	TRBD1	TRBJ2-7	CASSSTQTGGIYEQYF	TGTGCCAGCAGCTCAACGCAGACAGGGGGCATTTACGAGCAGTACTTC
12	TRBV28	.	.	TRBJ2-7	CASSLSGYEQYF	TGTGCCAGCAGTTTATCCGGGTACGAGCAGTACTTC
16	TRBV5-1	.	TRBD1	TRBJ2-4	CASSLALRGAKNIQYF	TGCGCCAGCAGCTTGGCCCTCAGGGGGGCCAAAAACATTCAGTACTTC
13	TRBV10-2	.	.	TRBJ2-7	CASSPQVRGEQYF	TGCGCCAGCAGTCCTCAGGTGCGGGGCGAGCAGTACTTC
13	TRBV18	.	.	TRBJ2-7	CASSPPNESEQYF	TGTGCCAGCTCACCACCTAACGAATCCGAGCAGTACTTC
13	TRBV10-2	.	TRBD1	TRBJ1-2	CASADRAMGGYTF	TGCGCCAGCGCGGACAGGGCAATGGGTGGCTACACCTTC
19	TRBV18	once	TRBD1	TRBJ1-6	CASSRVYTGDWSYNSPLHF	TGTGCCAGCTCACGAGTTTATACAGGGGATTGGTCCTATAATTCACCCCTCCACTTT
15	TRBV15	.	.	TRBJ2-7	CATSPIGGFTYEQYF	TGTGCCACCAGCCCAATCGGAGGGTTCACCTACGAGCAGTACTTC
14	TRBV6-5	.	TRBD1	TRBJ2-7	CASTRGTGSYEQYF	TGTGCCAGCACCCGGGGGACAGGGTCCTACGAGCAGTACTTC
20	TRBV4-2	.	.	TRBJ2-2	CASSQDLRGRARTNTGELFF	TGTGCCAGCAGCCAAGATCTAAGGGGGAGAGCACGAACGAACACCGGGGAGCTGTTTTTT
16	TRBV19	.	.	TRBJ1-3	CASSIDRTLSGNTIYF	TGTGCCAGTAGTATAGATCGCACTCTCTCTGGAAACACCATATATTTT
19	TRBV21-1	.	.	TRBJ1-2	CASSKGVPFYRTGVSSYTF	TGTGCCAGCAGCAAAGGGGTCCCGTTTTATCGGACAGGGGTCTCTAGCTACACCTTC
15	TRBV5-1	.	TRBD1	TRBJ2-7	CASSLVRTGPYEQYF	TGCGCCAGCAGCTTGGTTCGGACAGGGCCCTACGAGCAGTACTTC
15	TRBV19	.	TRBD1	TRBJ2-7	CASSPGQGARNEQYF	TGTGCCAGTAGTCCAGGACAGGGGGCGCGCAACGAGCAGTACTTC
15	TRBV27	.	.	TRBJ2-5	CASSFRRVAGETQYF	TGTGCCAGCAGTTTTAGGAGGGTTGCGGGGGAGACCCAGTACTTC
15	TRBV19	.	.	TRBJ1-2	CASSIGQGRWYGYTF	TGTGCCAGTAGTATTGGTCAGGGGCGATGGTATGGCTACACCTTC
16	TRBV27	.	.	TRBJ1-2	CASSLSPQAGPRGYTF	TGTGCCAGCAGTTTATCCCCACAAGCGGGGCCCCGGGGCTACACCTTC
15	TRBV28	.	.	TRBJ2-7	CASSPGTSGTYEQYF	TGTGCCAGCAGTCCCGGGACGAGCGGAACCTACGAGCAGTACTTC